Reported below is one TCR beta chain. The data belong to a study of blood T cell repertoires in COVID-19. At the level of the study: The United States, Italy and Spain provided the acute and convalescent COVID-19 samples. PBMCs, B-cell-depleted T cells, or T cells provided the cDNA or gDNA that made up the material.

The CDR3 has 17 amino acids. With V trimmed by 5 bases and J by 5 bases, 12 bases remained unmatched. CDR1 is MNHEY and CDR2 is SMNVEV in the germline V gene (reference sequence). Under the authors' procedure: Estimation of nucleated cell counts was performed using reference gene primer amplification. Produced via immunoSEQ multiplex PCR; TCRdb's table is partial and in-frame only. V and J calls and clone size are as listed in that table; D and trimming were resolved from the DNA. The sample records roughly 360,000 clones, roughly 90% being singletons. This TCR was recovered from a woman in her 30s with acute COVID-19. The chain recombines TRBV27 with TRBJ1-6, with 7 bases fitting TRBD1. The sequencing sample was made of PBMCs or T cells enriched from blood (not recorded which). As DNA, the CDR3 is TGTGCCAGCAGTGTATTTCCGACAGGGAACAATAATTCACCCCTCCACTTT. It specifies CASSVFPTGNNNSPLHF.